This T cell receptor beta chain stems from a study of blood T cell repertoires in COVID-19. Study details: Some COVID-19 samples were acute and others convalescent; all came from the United States, Italy and Spain. T cells, B-cell-depleted T cells, or PBMCs supplied cDNA or gDNA.

A note on this clone: An end of the junction differs from the germline gene, which may be a read error.

Germline CDR1 SSHAT, CDR2 FNYEAQ (reference sequence). This CDR3 has 14 amino acids. Generated by immunoSEQ multiplex PCR, the TCRdb table keeps only in-frame clones and is missing some. The table records approximately 150,000 clones, more than 75% of them present only once. This TCR was sampled from a man aged 45-65 years who had recovered from COVID-19. The chain employs TRBV7-7 and TRBJ2-2; D not resolved. The sample was peripheral blood. CDR3 residues: CASSLNKNTGELFF. CDR3 nucleotides: TGTGCTAGCAGCCTTAACAAGAACACCGGGGAGCTGTTTTTT.